Listed below are T cell receptor beta chains from one sample, sequenced in a study of T-cell reconstitution after alpha-beta-depleted transplantation in children. TCRdb ran MiXCR on the PCR reads and lists one entry per CDR3 protein. There are around 250,000 distinct CDR3 sequences in the sample; around 8% occur only once, and under 8% lies in the top ten. Specimen: PBMCs, mostly from graft donor cells, collected 180 days after TCRalphabeta/CD19-depleted stem cell transplant. These receptors were collected from a male patient aged 10 to 17 who had a stem cell transplant for acute lymphoblastic leukemia, so the T cells may come from the graft donor. CDR3s include the opening cysteine and the closing phenylalanine or tryptophan. D genes are given only for firm matches. Part of the rows lack a size; the others show once, few, many or a class for expanded clones.

v_gene,abundance,len,j_gene,d_gene,CDR3aa,CDR3nt
TRBV4-3,many,12,TRBJ1-2,.,CASSPPVGGYTF,TGCGCCAGCAGCCCTCCAGTGGGTGGCTACACCTTC
TRBV2,many,16,TRBJ1-5,TRBD1,CASSEEGQGRNQPQHF,TGTGCCAGCAGTGAAGAGGGACAGGGGCGCAATCAGCCCCAGCATTTT
TRBV7-2,many,16,TRBJ2-7,.,CASSSPWAHFPYEQYF,TGTGCCAGCAGCTCGCCTTGGGCCCACTTCCCCTACGAGCAGTACTTC
TRBV28,medium-sized,15,TRBJ2-1,.,CASTPPRDGYNEQFF,TGTGCCAGCACCCCTCCCCGGGACGGGTACAATGAGCAGTTCTTC
TRBV11-2,many,14,TRBJ1-1,.,CASSFRGKGTEAFF,TGTGCCAGCAGCTTCCGGGGGAAGGGCACTGAAGCTTTCTTT
TRBV24-1,many,14,TRBJ2-1,.,CATSEHRAGDEQFF,TGTGCCACCAGTGAGCATCGGGCCGGGGATGAGCAGTTCTTC
TRBV7-3,.,14,TRBJ2-7,.,CASSLNGGAREQYF,TGTGCCAGCAGCTTAAATGGCGGGGCGCGGGAGCAGTACTTC
TRBV3-1,many,15,TRBJ1-4,TRBD1,CASSQRRGRSEKLFF,TGTGCCAGCAGCCAACGGAGGGGGCGAAGTGAAAAACTGTTTTTT
TRBV5-1,many,14,TRBJ1-2,TRBD1,CASSGDRSNYGYTF,TGCGCCAGCAGCGGGGACAGATCTAACTATGGCTACACCTTC
TRBV10-2,many,12,TRBJ1-2,.,CASSSTGYGYTF,TGCGCCAGCAGCTCGACAGGCTATGGCTACACCTTC
TRBV29-1,many,14,TRBJ1-3,.,CSVEFGAGGNTIYF,TGCAGCGTTGAGTTTGGGGCGGGTGGAAACACCATATATTTT
TRBV7-9,many,16,TRBJ2-3,TRBD2,CASSLATSGGTDTQYF,TGTGCCAGCAGCTTAGCGACTAGCGGGGGTACAGATACGCAGTATTTT
TRBV18,many,15,TRBJ1-5,TRBD1,CASSPETGGSQPQHF,TGTGCCAGCTCACCAGAGACAGGGGGGAGTCAGCCCCAGCATTTT
TRBV29-1,many,14,TRBJ2-5,.,CSVELEKAQETQYF,TGCAGCGTTGAACTCGAGAAGGCCCAAGAGACCCAGTACTTC
TRBV19,.,15,TRBJ1-4,.,CASSGFRATNEKLFF,TGTGCCAGTAGTGGGTTCCGAGCAACTAATGAAAAACTGTTTTTT
TRBV7-3,many,16,TRBJ1-2,TRBD1,CASSLRRDRSLLGYTF,TGTGCCAGCAGCTTAAGGCGGGACAGGTCCCTCTTAGGCTACACCTTC
TRBV29-1,many,14,TRBJ1-2,TRBD1,CSVEGRGTGYGYTF,TGCAGCGTTGAGGGGCGGGGGACAGGCTATGGCTACACCTTC
TRBV24-1,many,15,TRBJ1-2,TRBD1,CATSDPKTGNYGYTF,TGTGCCACCAGTGATCCTAAGACAGGGAACTATGGCTACACCTTC
TRBV12-3/TRBV12-4,many,12,TRBJ2-1,.,CASSLVRGEQFF,TGTGCCAGCAGTTTAGTGCGAGGCGAGCAGTTCTTC
TRBV15,many,15,TRBJ2-1,.,CATSRVDPGYNEQFF,TGTGCCACCAGCAGAGTCGACCCGGGTTACAATGAGCAGTTCTTC